This T cell receptor (beta chain) derives from a study of blood T cell repertoires in COVID-19. Background on the study: Sources were T cells, B-cell-depleted T cells, or PBMCs; the material itself was cDNA or gDNA.

Original handling: Amplification of reference gene primers provided the estimated nucleated cell counts. TCRdb keeps only in-frame clones here, not all; method: immunoSEQ multiplex PCR. V and J calls and clone size follow that table, whereas D and trimming were derived from the DNA. This table holds 330,000 or so clones, about 90% found once. This clone was counted between two and nine times. Membership in each cohort depended on participant-reported clinical history. Germline trimming cut 3 bases from V and 7 bases from J; bases unmatched to any gene: 10. There are 16 residues in the CDR3. Germline CDR1 SGHRS, CDR2 YFSETQ.

The rearrangement links TRBV5-1 to TRBJ2-1, with 10 bases fitting TRBD1. The sequence came from a woman in her thirties who had recovered from COVID-19. Sequencing was done on a sample of PBMCs or T cells enriched from blood (not recorded which). The CDR3 region is CASSWRPGQGSNEQFF. The DNA for the CDR3 is TGCGCCAGCAGCTGGAGGCCGGGACAGGGGTCGAATGAGCAGTTCTTC.